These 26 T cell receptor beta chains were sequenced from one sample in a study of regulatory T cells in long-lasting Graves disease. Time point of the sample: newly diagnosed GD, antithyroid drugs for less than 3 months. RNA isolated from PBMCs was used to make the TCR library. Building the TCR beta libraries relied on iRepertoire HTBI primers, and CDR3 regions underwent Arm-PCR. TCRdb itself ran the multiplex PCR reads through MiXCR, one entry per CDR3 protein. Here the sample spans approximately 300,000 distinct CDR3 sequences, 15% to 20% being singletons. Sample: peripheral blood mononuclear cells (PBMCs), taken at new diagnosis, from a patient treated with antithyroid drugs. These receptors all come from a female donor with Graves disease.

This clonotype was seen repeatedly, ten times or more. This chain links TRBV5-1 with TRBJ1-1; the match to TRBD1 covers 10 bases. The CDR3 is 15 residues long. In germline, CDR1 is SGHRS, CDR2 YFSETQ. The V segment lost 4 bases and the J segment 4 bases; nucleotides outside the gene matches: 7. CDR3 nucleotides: TGCGCCAGCAGCATCGGAGGACAGGGGGGCACTGAAGCTTTCTTT. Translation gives CASSIGGQGGTEAFF.

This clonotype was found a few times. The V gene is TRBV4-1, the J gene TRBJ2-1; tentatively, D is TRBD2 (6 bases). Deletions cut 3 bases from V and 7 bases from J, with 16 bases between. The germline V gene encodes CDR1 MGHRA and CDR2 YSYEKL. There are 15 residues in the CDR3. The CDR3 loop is CASSQPTSLGNEQFF. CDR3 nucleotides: TGCGCCAGCAGCCAGCCGACTAGTTTGGGAAATGAGCAGTTCTTC.

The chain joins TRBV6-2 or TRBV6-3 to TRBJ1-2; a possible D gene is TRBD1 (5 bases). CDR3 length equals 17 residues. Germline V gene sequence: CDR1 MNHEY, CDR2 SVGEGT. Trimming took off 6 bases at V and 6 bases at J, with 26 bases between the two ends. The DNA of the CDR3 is TGTGCCAGCAGACCGCTGACAGTGGGCCTCCGTAAGGATGGCTACACCTTC. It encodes CASRPLTVGLRKDGYTF.

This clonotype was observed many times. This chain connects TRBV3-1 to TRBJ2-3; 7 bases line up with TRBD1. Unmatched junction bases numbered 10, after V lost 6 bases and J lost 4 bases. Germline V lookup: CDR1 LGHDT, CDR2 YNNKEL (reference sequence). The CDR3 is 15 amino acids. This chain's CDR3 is CASRANTGESDTQYF. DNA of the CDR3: TGTGCCAGCAGAGCAAATACAGGGGAGTCAGATACGCAGTATTTT.

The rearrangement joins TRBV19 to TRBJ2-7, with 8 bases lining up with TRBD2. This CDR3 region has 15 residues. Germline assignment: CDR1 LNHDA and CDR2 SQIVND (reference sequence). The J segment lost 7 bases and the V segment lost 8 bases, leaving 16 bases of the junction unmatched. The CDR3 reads CASVEVAGTTREQYF. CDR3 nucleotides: TGTGCCAGTGTTGAAGTAGCGGGGACCACGAGGGAGCAGTACTTC.

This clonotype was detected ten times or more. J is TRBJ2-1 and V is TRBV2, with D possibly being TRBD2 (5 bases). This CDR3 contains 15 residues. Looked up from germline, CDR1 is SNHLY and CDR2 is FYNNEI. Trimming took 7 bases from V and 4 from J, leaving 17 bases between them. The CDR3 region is CASTQEAAGYNEQFF. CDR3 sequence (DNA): TGTGCCAGCACCCAAGAGGCGGCGGGTTACAATGAGCAGTTCTTC.

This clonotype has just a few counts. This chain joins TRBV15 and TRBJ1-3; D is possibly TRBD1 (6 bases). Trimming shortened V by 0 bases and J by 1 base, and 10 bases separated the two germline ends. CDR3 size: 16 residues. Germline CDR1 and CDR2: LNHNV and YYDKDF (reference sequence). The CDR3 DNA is TGTGCCACCAGCAGAGATGTGGGGGCTTCTGGAAACACCATATATTTT. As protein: CATSRDVGASGNTIYF.

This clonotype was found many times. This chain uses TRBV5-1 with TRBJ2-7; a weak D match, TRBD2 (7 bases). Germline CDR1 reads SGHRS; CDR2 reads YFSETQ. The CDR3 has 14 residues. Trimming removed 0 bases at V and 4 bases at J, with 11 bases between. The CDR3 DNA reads TGCGCCAGCAGCTTGGCCGGGGGGCTATACGAGCAGTACTTC. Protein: CASSLAGGLYEQYF.

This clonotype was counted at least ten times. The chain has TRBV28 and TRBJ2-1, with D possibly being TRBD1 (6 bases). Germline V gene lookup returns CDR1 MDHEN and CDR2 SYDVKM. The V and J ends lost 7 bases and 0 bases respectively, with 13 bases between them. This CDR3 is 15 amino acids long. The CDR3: CASIIRDNSYNEQFF. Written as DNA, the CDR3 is TGTGCCAGCATCATCCGGGACAACTCCTACAATGAGCAGTTCTTC.

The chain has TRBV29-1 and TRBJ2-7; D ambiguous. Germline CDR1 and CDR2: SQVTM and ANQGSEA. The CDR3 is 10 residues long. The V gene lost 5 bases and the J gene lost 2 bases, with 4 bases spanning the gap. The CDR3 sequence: CSVLTYEQYF. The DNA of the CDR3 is TGCAGCGTTTTGACCTACGAGCAGTACTTC.

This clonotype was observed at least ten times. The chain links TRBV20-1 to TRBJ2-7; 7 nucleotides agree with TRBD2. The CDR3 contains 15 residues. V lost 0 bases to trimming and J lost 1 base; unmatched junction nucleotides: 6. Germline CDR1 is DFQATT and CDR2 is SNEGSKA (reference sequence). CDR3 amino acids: CSARDRLARSYEQYF. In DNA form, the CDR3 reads TGCAGTGCTAGAGATAGACTAGCCAGGTCCTACGAGCAGTACTTC.

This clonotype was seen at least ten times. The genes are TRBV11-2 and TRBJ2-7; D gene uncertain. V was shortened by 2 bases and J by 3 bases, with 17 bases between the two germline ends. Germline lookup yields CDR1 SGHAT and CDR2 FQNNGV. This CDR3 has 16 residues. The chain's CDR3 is CASSLSAGPKVYEQYF. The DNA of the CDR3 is TGTGCCAGCAGCTTATCGGCAGGCCCTAAGGTCTACGAGCAGTACTTC. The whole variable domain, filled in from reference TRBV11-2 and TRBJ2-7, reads EAGVAQSPRYKIIEKRQSVAFWCNPISGHATLYWYQQILGQGPKLLIQFQNNGVVDDSQLPKDRFSAERLKGVDSTLKIQPAKLEDSAVYLCASSLSAGPKVYEQYFGPGTRLTVT.

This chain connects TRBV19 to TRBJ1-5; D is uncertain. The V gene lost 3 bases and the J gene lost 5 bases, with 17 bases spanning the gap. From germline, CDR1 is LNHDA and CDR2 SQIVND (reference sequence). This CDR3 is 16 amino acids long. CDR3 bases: TGTGCCAGTAGTATGGATACTGGGAACAGATATCAGCCCCAGCATTTT. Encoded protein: CASSMDTGNRYQPQHF.

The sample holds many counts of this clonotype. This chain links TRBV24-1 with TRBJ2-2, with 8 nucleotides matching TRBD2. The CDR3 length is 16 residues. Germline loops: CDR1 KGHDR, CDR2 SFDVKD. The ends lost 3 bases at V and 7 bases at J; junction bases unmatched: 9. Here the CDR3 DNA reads TGTGCCACCAGTGATCCAAGGACTAGCTTGGGCGGGGAGCTGTTTTTT. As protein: CATSDPRTSLGGELFF.

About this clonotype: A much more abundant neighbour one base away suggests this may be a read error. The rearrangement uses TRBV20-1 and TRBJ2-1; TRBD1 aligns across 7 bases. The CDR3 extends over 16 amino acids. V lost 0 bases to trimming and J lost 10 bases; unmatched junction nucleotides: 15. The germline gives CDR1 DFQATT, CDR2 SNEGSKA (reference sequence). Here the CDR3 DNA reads TGCAGTGCTAGAGATGGGCTGCTAGGGGGCATCTACGAGCAGTTCTTC. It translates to CSARDGLLGGIYEQFF.

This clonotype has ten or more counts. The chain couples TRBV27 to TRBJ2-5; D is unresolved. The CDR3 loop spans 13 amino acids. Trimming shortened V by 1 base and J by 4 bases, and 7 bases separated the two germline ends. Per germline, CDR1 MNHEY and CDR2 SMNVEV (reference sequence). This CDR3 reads CASSLYSRETQYF. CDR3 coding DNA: TGTGCCAGCAGTTTATACTCACGAGAGACCCAGTACTTC.

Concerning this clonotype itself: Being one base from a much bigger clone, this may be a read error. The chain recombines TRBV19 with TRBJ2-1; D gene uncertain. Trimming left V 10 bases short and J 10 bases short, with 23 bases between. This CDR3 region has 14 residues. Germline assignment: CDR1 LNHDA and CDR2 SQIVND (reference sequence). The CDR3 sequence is CATESIGFGSEQFF. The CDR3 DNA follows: TGTGCCACCGAGAGTATAGGTTTTGGCTCGGAGCAGTTCTTC.

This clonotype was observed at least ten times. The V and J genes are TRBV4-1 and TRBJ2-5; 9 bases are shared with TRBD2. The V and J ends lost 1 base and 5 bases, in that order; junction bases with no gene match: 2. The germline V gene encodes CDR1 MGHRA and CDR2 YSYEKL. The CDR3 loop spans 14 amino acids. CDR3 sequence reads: CASSQVAGVETQYF. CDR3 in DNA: TGCGCCAGCAGCCAAGTAGCGGGAGTGGAGACCCAGTACTTC.

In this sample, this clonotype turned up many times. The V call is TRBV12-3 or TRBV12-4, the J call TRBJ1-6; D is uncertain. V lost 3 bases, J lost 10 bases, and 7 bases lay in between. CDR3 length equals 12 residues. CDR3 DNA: TGTGCCAGCAGTTTTCGAGGGTCACCCCTCCACTTT. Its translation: CASSFRGSPLHF.

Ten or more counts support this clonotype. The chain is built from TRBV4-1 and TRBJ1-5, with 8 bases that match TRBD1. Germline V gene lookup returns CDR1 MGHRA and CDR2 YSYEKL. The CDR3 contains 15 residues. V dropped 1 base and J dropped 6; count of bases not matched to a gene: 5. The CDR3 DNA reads TGCGCCAGCAGCCAAGCGACAGGGGTTGGTCAGCCCCAGCATTTT. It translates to CASSQATGVGQPQHF.

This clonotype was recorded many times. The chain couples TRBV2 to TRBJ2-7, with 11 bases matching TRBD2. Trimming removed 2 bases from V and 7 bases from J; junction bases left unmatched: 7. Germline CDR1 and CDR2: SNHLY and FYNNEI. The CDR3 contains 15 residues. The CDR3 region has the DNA TGTGCCAGCAGTGAATTCACTAGCGGGAGCCGTGAGCAGTACTTC. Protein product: CASSEFTSGSREQYF.

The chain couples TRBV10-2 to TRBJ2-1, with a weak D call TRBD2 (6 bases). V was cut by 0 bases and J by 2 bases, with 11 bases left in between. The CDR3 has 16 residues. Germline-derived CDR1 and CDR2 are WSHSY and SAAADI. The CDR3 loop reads CASSESRGGAYNEQFF. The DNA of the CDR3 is TGCGCCAGCAGTGAGTCACGGGGAGGCGCCTACAATGAGCAGTTCTTC.

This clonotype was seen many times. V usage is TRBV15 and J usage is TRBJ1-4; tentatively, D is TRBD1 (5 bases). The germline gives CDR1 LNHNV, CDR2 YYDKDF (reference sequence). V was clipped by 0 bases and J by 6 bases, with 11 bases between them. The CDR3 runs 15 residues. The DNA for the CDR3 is TGTGCCACCAGCAGAGACAGGGTCGGTGATGAAAAACTGTTTTTT. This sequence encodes CATSRDRVGDEKLFF.

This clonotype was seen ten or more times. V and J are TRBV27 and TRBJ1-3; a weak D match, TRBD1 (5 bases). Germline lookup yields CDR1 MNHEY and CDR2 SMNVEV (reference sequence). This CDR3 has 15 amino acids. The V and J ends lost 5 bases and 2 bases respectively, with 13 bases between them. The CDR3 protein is CASSRDSIPGNTIYF. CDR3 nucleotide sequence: TGTGCCAGCAGTCGGGACTCCATACCTGGAAACACCATATATTTT.

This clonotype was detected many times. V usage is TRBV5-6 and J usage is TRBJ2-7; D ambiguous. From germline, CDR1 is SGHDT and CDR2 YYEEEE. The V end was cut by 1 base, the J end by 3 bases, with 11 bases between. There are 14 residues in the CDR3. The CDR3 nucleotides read TGTGCCAGCAGCTTGCCACCGCCAGGCTACGAGCAGTACTTC. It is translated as CASSLPPPGYEQYF.

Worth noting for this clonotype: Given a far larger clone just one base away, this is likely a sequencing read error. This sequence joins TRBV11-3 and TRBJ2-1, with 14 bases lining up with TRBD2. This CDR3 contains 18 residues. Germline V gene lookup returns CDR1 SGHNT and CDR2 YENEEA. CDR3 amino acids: CAGSLEGLAGAGYNEQFF. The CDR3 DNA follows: TGTGCCGGCAGCTTAGAGGGACTAGCGGGAGCAGGATACAATGAGCAGTTCTTC.